Listed below are T cell receptor beta chains from one sample, sequenced in a study of cytomegalovirus exposure and HLA in healthy donors. Only in-frame clones appear in the TCRdb table, and some are missing; sequencing was by immunoSEQ multiplex PCR. In the table there are roughly 120,000 clones, roughly 70% of which are singletons. Sequencing was done on a sample of PBMCs. Every receptor here comes from a man aged 18-30 years in good health and CMV-seropositive. Both conserved end residues are part of each CDR3. A D gene is named only where the DNA matches it firmly. Where a row states a size, it is once, few, many or the class of an expanded clone; other rows omit it.

d_gene	v_gene	abundance	j_gene	CDR3nt	CDR3aa
-	TRBV7-9	-	TRBJ1-1	TGTGCCAGCACAAGCATGAACACTGAAGCTTTCTTT	CASTSMNTEAFF
-	TRBV28	-	TRBJ1-2	TGTGCCAGCAGCACAGGGTTTGGTGGCTACACCTTC	CASSTGFGGYTF
-	TRBV2	-	TRBJ2-5	TGTGCCAGCAGTGCCAGCGTGGGGCCCCAAGAGACCCAGTACTTC	CASSASVGPQETQYF
TRBD1	TRBV7-2	-	TRBJ1-1	TGTGCCAGCAGCACTACAGGGGGCCTAACTGAAGCTTTCTTT	CASSTTGGLTEAFF
-	TRBV4-1	-	TRBJ1-1	TGCGCCAGCAGCCAAGGTCCAGGATCTGAGAACACTGAAGCTTTCTTT	CASSQGPGSENTEAFF
-	TRBV7-2	once	TRBJ1-4	TGTGCCAGCAGAGCCACTTCAGGGAGGAATGAAAAACTGTTTTTT	CASRATSGRNEKLFF
-	TRBV7-8	few	TRBJ1-1	TGTGCCAGCAGCTTAGGGGATTGGGGGGGAGACACTGAAGCTTTCTTT	CASSLGDWGGDTEAFF
-	TRBV5-1	-	TRBJ1-4	TGCGCCAGCAGCTTGGCGGGGACAACTAATGAAAAACTGTTTTTT	CASSLAGTTNEKLFF
-	TRBV5-1	-	TRBJ2-5	TGCGCCAGCAGCTTAGACAGGACCCAAGAGACCCAGTACTTC	CASSLDRTQETQYF
TRBD1	TRBV27	-	TRBJ1-4	TGTGCCAGCAGTCCCCGGACAGGGGGTCCGGCGACTAATGAAAAACTGTTTTTT	CASSPRTGGPATNEKLFF
TRBD1	TRBV19	-	TRBJ1-4	TGTGCCAGTAGTGTGTCCCGGGACAGGGGCGCATTAGAAAAACTGTTTTTT	CASSVSRDRGALEKLFF
TRBD1	TRBV18	-	TRBJ1-5	TGTGCCAGCTCACCATCGGACAGGTACAATCAGCCCCAGCATTTT	CASSPSDRYNQPQHF
TRBD1	TRBV6-1	-	TRBJ1-5	TGTGCCACACTCCGGGACAGGGGGCTATCTCAGCCCCAGCATTTT	CATLRDRGLSQPQHF